Shown below are 4 T cell receptor beta chains from a single sample sequenced in a study of blood T cell repertoires in COVID-19. Clones were read by immunoSEQ multiplex PCR, and TCRdb kept only the in-frame ones, dropping some. Of under 300,000 clones listed, about nine tenths are singletons. Sequencing input: PBMCs or T cells enriched from blood (not recorded which). These receptors originate from a woman aged 40 to 50 who had recovered from COVID-19.

J is TRBJ1-1 and V is TRBV7-9, with a weak D call TRBD1 (5 bases). The CDR3 consists of 14 residues. Germline V gene data show CDR1 as SEHNR and CDR2 as FQNEAQ (reference sequence). V lost 5 bases and J lost 3, with 13 bases in between. The CDR3 here is CASSLQGLDTEAFF. In DNA, the CDR3 is TGTGCCAGCAGCCTGCAGGGTCTGGACACTGAAGCTTTCTTT.

The genes are TRBV9 and TRBJ1-2; 7 bases align to TRBD1. Germline CDR1 is SGDLS and CDR2 is YYNGEE. With 0 bases clipped from V and 4 bases from J, the junction kept 15 bases outside the gene matches. The length of the CDR3 is 18 residues. The CDR3 bases are TGTGCCAGCAGCGTAGGGCGGGACAGTCACTTTAAGGCCTATGGCTACACCTTC. Its translation: CASSVGRDSHFKAYGYTF.

The chain employs TRBV9 and TRBJ2-7; TRBD2 matches 10 bases. From germline, CDR1 is SGDLS and CDR2 YYNGEE. V lost 3 bases and J lost 7; bases outside the gene matches: 16. The CDR3 has 17 residues. The CDR3 DNA is TGTGCCAGCAGCGAGCATATAGCGGGAGGTAACCCGGGAGAGCAGTACTTC. Translated: CASSEHIAGGNPGEQYF.

V is TRBV29-1 and J is TRBJ1-2; maybe TRBD1 (5 bases). The CDR3 length is 12 residues. Germline CDR1 reads SQVTM; CDR2 reads ANQGSEA. V was shortened by 4 bases and J by 3 bases, with 9 bases between the two germline ends. CDR3 amino acids: CSVGQLDYGYTF. CDR3 nucleotide sequence: TGCAGCGTTGGACAGCTCGACTATGGCTACACCTTC.